This T cell receptor beta chain was found in a study of T-cell reconstitution after alpha-beta-depleted transplantation in children. Study findings and constraints: Diversity of TCRbeta at day 60 was high in some patients, arising from surviving recipient T cells and thymic progenitors.

This clonotype appeared a few times. Its antigen is not identified. J gave up 3 bases and V 3 bases, and 10 bases lay outside the gene matches. CDR1 SGDLS and CDR2 YYNGEE come from the germline V gene. The CDR3 loop spans 18 amino acids. Molecular barcoding with unique molecular identifiers was used for the TCRbeta library. TCRdb used MiXCR to reprocess the PCR reads, holding one entry per CDR3 protein. The sample includes 440,000 or so distinct CDR3 sequences, over 40% of them seen just once. Material: PBMCs, obtained before TCRalphabeta/CD19-depleted stem cell transplant. This sequence joins TRBV9 and TRBJ2-1, with 12 bases aligning to TRBD2. This receptor was taken from a girl aged 2 to 10 with aplastic anemia, due to receive a stem cell transplant. The CDR3 sequence is CASSGPTSGGLSYNEQFF. CDR3 nucleotide sequence: TGTGCCAGCAGCGGACCGACTAGCGGGGGTCTCAGCTACAATGAGCAGTTCTTC.